The 6 T cell receptor beta chains below all came from one sample that was sequenced in a study of T cell responses to AZD1222 COVID-19 vaccine. The method was immunoSEQ multiplex PCR; TCRdb's version includes in-frame clones alone and lacks a portion of them. The table has 85,000 to 95,000 clones, nearly 90% seen once. The sequenced sample was peripheral blood, obtained on day 0 of AZD1222 vaccination. The source of these receptors is an adult in good health.

The gene calls are TRBV27 and TRBJ1-4; maybe TRBD1 (6 bases). Between the trimmed V and J ends, which lost 8 bases and 8 bases, there was a span of 12 bases. The CDR3 length is 12 residues. Germline CDR1 and CDR2: MNHEY and SMNVEV (reference sequence). CDR3 nucleotides: TGTGCCAGCGGCGGAAGGGGGGAAAAACTGTTTTTT. Translated: CASGGRGEKLFF.

The chain links TRBV15 to TRBJ1-2; the D gene is possibly TRBD1 (5 bases). Germline V gene sequence: CDR1 LNHNV, CDR2 YYDKDF (reference sequence). V lost 0 bases to trimming and J lost 6 bases, with 20 bases between them. The CDR3 totals 17 residues. DNA of the CDR3: TGTGCCACCAGCAGAGATTTTCAAGTCGGGGACGGTCATGGCTACACCTTC. This codes for CATSRDFQVGDGHGYTF. Complete variable domain (other parts from reference TRBV15 and TRBJ1-2): DAMVIQNPRYQVTQFGKPVTLSCSQTLNHNVMYWYQQKSSQAPKLLFHYYDKDFNNEADTPDNFQSRRPNTSFCFLDIRSPGLGDTAMYLCATSRDFQVGDGHGYTFGSGTRLTVV.

This rearrangement joins TRBV6-4 to TRBJ2-3, with 9 bases that match TRBD2. CDR3 length: 16 amino acids. Germline V CDR1 and CDR2: MRHNA, SNTAGT. The junction had 9 bases not matched to a gene; V was cut back by 3 bases and J by 5 bases. The CDR3 DNA reads TGTGCCAGCAGTGAAGATCCTAGCGGGGTAGTAGATACGCAGTATTTT. Protein: CASSEDPSGVVDTQYF.

The rearrangement links TRBV19 to TRBJ1-2, with D uncertain. Germline CDR1 and CDR2: LNHDA and SQIVND (reference sequence). CDR3 length equals 13 residues. Trimming left V 1 base short and J 2 bases short, with 5 bases between. CDR3 in amino acids: CASSIGSNYGYTF. Here the CDR3 DNA reads TGTGCCAGTAGTATAGGTTCCAACTATGGCTACACCTTC.

This clone was counted between two and nine times. V usage is TRBV5-6 and J usage is TRBJ1-2; D unclear. V lost 2 bases, J lost 2 bases, and 7 bases lay in between. This CDR3 contains 13 residues. The germline V gene encodes CDR1 SGHDT and CDR2 YYEEEE. In DNA, the CDR3 is TGTGCCAGCAGCTTCCAGAAAAACTATGGCTACACCTTC. Translating gives CASSFQKNYGYTF.

This chain connects TRBV7-2 to TRBJ1-1, with TRBD1 as a possible D gene (5 bases). The CDR3 length is 14 residues. V shed 1 base and J shed 5 bases, with 11 bases lying between them. CDR1 is SGHTA and CDR2 is FQGNSA in the germline V gene. The CDR3 DNA is TGTGCCAGCAGCTTAGGAGTCCGGGGGACTGAAGCTTTCTTT. It codes for CASSLGVRGTEAFF.